This is a list of T cell receptor beta chains from one sample in a study of blood T cell repertoires in COVID-19. The table came from immunoSEQ multiplex PCR; TCRdb's copy has only in-frame clones and leaves some out. The sample lists around 68,000 clones; approximately 79% were seen once. The specimen sequenced was peripheral blood. All receptors come from a woman aged 50 to 65 with acute or convalescent COVID-19. Both conserved end residues are part of each CDR3. The D gene is left open where the match is weak. Expanded clones are given a class, and other clones once, few, many or no size at all.

>TRBV30|TRBD2|TRBJ2-1|NA
TGTGCCTTGGGCACCGGGACTAGCGGGAGTCAAGGTGAGCAGTTCTTC
CALGTGTSGSQGEQFF
>TRBV5-4|NA|TRBJ1-3|NA
TGTGCCAGCAGCTTGACTCCGAGTAACACCATATATTTT
CASSLTPSNTIYF
>TRBV5-1|TRBD2|TRBJ2-7|NA
TGCGCCAGCAGCCCAATATCGGTGGGGACTAGCACCCACGAGCAGTACTTC
CASSPISVGTSTHEQYF
>TRBV7-9|TRBD2|TRBJ2-5|NA
TGTGCCAGCAGCTCGAGCCTAGCGGGAGGGCCAAAGACCCAGTACTTC
CASSSSLAGGPKTQYF
>TRBV21-1|NA|TRBJ1-6|NA
TGTGCCAGGAGCCGACAGGGGATAAATTCACCCCTCCACTTT
CARSRQGINSPLHF
>TRBV10-1|NA|TRBJ2-2|NA
TGCGCCAGCAGGCCGGCAGGGGGGAACGGGGAGCTGTTTTTT
CASRPAGGNGELFF
>TRBV9|NA|TRBJ2-6|NA
TGTGCCAGCAGCTTCAGTCAGGGAAACTCTGGGGCCAACGTCCTGACTTTC
CASSFSQGNSGANVLTF
>TRBV19|TRBD1|TRBJ1-5|once
TGTGCCAGTAGTGGCCCGGGACAGGCCAACAATCAGCCCCAGCATTTT
CASSGPGQANNQPQHF
>TRBV29-1|TRBD2|TRBJ2-5|NA
TGCAGCGTTGATCCCGGGACTAGCGGCGAGACCCAGTACTTC
CSVDPGTSGETQYF
>TRBV9|NA|TRBJ2-1|NA
TGTGCCAGCAGCACCGGACAGAAGTCCTACAATGAGCAGTTCTTC
CASSTGQKSYNEQFF
>TRBV6-6|TRBD1|TRBJ1-2|NA
TGTGCCAGCAGCACACGACAGGGCCCTTGGGACTATGGCTACACCTTC
CASSTRQGPWDYGYTF
>TRBV3-1/TRBV3-2|TRBD2|TRBJ2-5|NA
TGTGCCAGCAGCCAGGTGGGAGGGCAAGAGACCCAGTACTTC
CASSQVGGQETQYF
>TRBV5-1|NA|TRBJ2-5|NA
TGCGCCAGCAGCCCGGCCGTGGGGGGGCGAGAGACCCAGTACTTC
CASSPAVGGRETQYF
>TRBV5-1|TRBD1|TRBJ1-6|NA
TGCGCCAGCAGCTTGGGACAGGGAGGCACTTCACCCCTCCACTTT
CASSLGQGGTSPLHF
>TRBV19|TRBD1|TRBJ1-2|NA
TGTGCCAGTAGGGCGACAGGGGGCGACTATGGCTACACCTTC
CASRATGGDYGYTF
>TRBV2|NA|TRBJ1-1|NA
TGTGCCAGCAGTGAACTCAGTAACACTGAAGCTTTCTTT
CASSELSNTEAFF
>TRBV7-9|TRBD2|TRBJ2-1|NA
TGTGCCAGCAGCTTAAGCGGGGGATCCTACAATGAGCAGTTCTTC
CASSLSGGSYNEQFF
>TRBV4-1|NA|TRBJ1-6|NA
TGCGCCAGCAGCCAAGGGACAGCAGGGTCCTATAATTCACCCCTCCACTTT
CASSQGTAGSYNSPLHF
>TRBV11-2|NA|TRBJ2-5|NA
TGTGCCAGCAGCTTGGGTGCTAGCCCGGAGACCCAGTACTTC
CASSLGASPETQYF
>TRBV6-5|NA|TRBJ1-2|once
TGTGCCAGCAGCCTAGCCATGGGAGGCTACACCTTC
CASSLAMGGYTF
>TRBV6-5|NA|TRBJ1-5|NA
TGTGCCAGCAGTCAACTTAGCAATCAGCCCCAGCATTTT
CASSQLSNQPQHF
>TRBV11-2|TRBD1|TRBJ1-4|NA
TGTGCCAGCAGCGTAAGGTATCCGGACAGGGGTGAAAAACTGTTTTTT
CASSVRYPDRGEKLFF
>TRBV5-1|NA|TRBJ2-5|NA
TGCGCCAGCAGCTTTTGGGCAGCTCAAGAGACCCAGTACTTC
CASSFWAAQETQYF
>TRBV5-1|TRBD2|TRBJ2-7|NA
TGCGCCAGCAGCTTAATCGCTAGCGGGGGATCCTACGAGCAGTACTTC
CASSLIASGGSYEQYF
>TRBV30|TRBD1|TRBJ2-3|NA
TGTGCCTGTCATTTCCGGGACAGGGGCACAGATACGCAGTATTTT
CACHFRDRGTDTQYF
>TRBV11-2|NA|TRBJ1-1|NA
TGTGCCAGCACTATATCGGGGAGCTACACTGAAGCTTTCTTT
CASTISGSYTEAFF
>TRBV6-4|TRBD2|TRBJ2-1|NA
TGTGCCAGCAGTCCGCGCGGGGGGCTGAATGAGCAGTTCTTC
CASSPRGGLNEQFF
>TRBV14|NA|TRBJ2-7|NA
TGTGCCAGCGCGAAGTCTCAAGCCCCCTACGAGCAGTACTTC
CASAKSQAPYEQYF
>TRBV9|TRBD2|TRBJ2-5|NA
TGTGCCAGCACTAGCGCGGGAGGGGTAACAGAGACCCAGTACTTC
CASTSAGGVTETQYF
>TRBV15|NA|TRBJ1-1|NA
TGTGCCACCAGCAGCTGGACAAGAGAAGCTTTCTTT
CATSSWTREAFF
>TRBV28|TRBD1|TRBJ2-5|once
TGTGCCAGCAGTTGGGGGACAGGGGCGCCTGAGACCCAGTACTTC
CASSWGTGAPETQYF
>TRBV10-3|NA|TRBJ1-5|NA
TGTGCCATCAGTGATCGAGGGGGGGACAGCAATCAGCCCCAGCATTTT
CAISDRGGDSNQPQHF
>TRBV12-3/TRBV12-4|NA|TRBJ2-7|NA
TGTGCCAGCGGGCAGACAGAGTCCTACGAGCAGTACTTC
CASGQTESYEQYF
>TRBV7-6|NA|TRBJ2-3|NA
TGTGCCAGCAGCGCTAGCAGGAATAAAGGAACAGATACGCAGTATTTT
CASSASRNKGTDTQYF
>TRBV3-1/TRBV3-2|TRBD2|TRBJ2-5|NA
TGTGCCAGCAGCCGGGGGACTAGCGGGGCAGAACAAGAGACCCAGTACTTC
CASSRGTSGAEQETQYF
>TRBV4-2|TRBD1|TRBJ1-5|NA
TGTGCCAGCAGCTTAGACAGGGGCTTAATCATGGCCCAGCATTTT
CASSLDRGLIMAQHF
>TRBV3-1/TRBV3-2|TRBD2|TRBJ2-1|NA
TGTGCCAGCAGCCAAAGTCTAGCGGGAGAGTCGTTGGAGTCGTTCTTC
CASSQSLAGESLESFF
>TRBV28|TRBD2|TRBJ2-7|NA
TGTGCCAGCAGTTTAGCGGGAGGGCTCGAGCAGTACTTC
CASSLAGGLEQYF
>TRBV10-3|TRBD2|TRBJ2-7|few
TGTGCCATCAGGCCGGGACTAGCGGCCAATACCTCCTACGAGCAGTACTTC
CAIRPGLAANTSYEQYF
>TRBV3-1/TRBV3-2|TRBD1|TRBJ1-1|NA
TGTGCCAGCAGCCAAGCGGACAGGTGGACTGAAGCTTTCTTT
CASSQADRWTEAFF
>TRBV29-1|NA|TRBJ2-1|NA
TGCAGCGTTGAAGGTTTAAGGGGCCACTCCTACAATGAGCAGTTCTTC
CSVEGLRGHSYNEQFF
>TRBV2|TRBD1|TRBJ2-7|NA
TGTGCCAGCAGTGGTCAGGGGGCAGAGCAGTACTTC
CASSGQGAEQYF
>TRBV2|NA|TRBJ2-1|NA
TGTGCCAGCAATCCCGGGACACGCAATGAGCAGTTCTTC
CASNPGTRNEQFF
>TRBV28|NA|TRBJ2-3|NA
TGTGCCAGCCTCCGACAGGTTACAGATACGCAGTATTTT
CASLRQVTDTQYF
>TRBV19|NA|TRBJ1-1|NA
TGTGCCAGTACTCTGATGGGGGGAGGAACTGAAGCTTTCTTT
CASTLMGGGTEAFF